The 12 T cell receptor beta chains in this list originate from one sample, sequenced in a study of T cells in Graves' hyperthyroidism and ophthalmopathy. Amplified TCR beta CDR3 regions came from RNA transcripts. The HTBI primer set served for first-round RT-PCR of the TCR CDR3. TCRdb redid the calling of the multiplex PCR reads with MiXCR, one entry per CDR3 protein. The sample includes roughly 750,000 distinct CDR3 sequences, about a sixth of them seen just once. The sample taken for sequencing was blood. Every receptor here comes from a man aged 18 to 35 with Graves' hyperthyroidism.

This clonotype was seen repeatedly, ten times or more. This chain uses TRBV11-2 with TRBJ2-3; D assignment may be TRBD1 or TRBD2 (5 bases each). Looked up from germline, CDR1 is SGHAT and CDR2 is FQNNGV. This CDR3 is 14 amino acids long. V lost 4 bases to trimming and J lost 0 bases, with 8 bases between them. The chain's CDR3 is CASSSRDSTDTQYF. CDR3 DNA: TGTGCCAGCAGCTCCCGGGACAGCACAGATACGCAGTATTTT. Variable domain in full (rest from reference TRBV11-2 and TRBJ2-3): EAGVAQSPRYKIIEKRQSVAFWCNPISGHATLYWYQQILGQGPKLLIQFQNNGVVDDSQLPKDRFSAERLKGVDSTLKIQPAKLEDSAVYLCASSSRDSTDTQYFGPGTRLTVL.

The chain couples TRBV5-1 to TRBJ1-1, with D possibly matching TRBD1 (6 bases). The V end lost 1 base, the J end lost 1 base, and 8 bases lay between the germline ends. The CDR3 is 14 amino acids. In germline, CDR1 is SGHRS, CDR2 YFSETQ. CDR3 protein: CASSLYRENTEAFF. DNA for the CDR3: TGCGCCAGCAGCTTGTACAGGGAGAACACTGAAGCTTTCTTT.

The table lists this clonotype with a few counts. J is TRBJ2-3 and V is TRBV5-6; D might be TRBD1 (6 bases). Germline lookup yields CDR1 SGHDT and CDR2 YYEEEE. Trimming left V 4 bases short and J 5 bases short, with 17 bases between. There are 15 residues in the CDR3. DNA for the CDR3: TGTGCCAGCAGCCATTTAGTGGGGGCGGGAGATACGCAGTATTTT. It encodes CASSHLVGAGDTQYF.

Notes on this clonotype: A read error may account for a junction end that differs from germline. This chain joins TRBV7-2 and TRBJ2-7; possible D gene TRBD2, 5 bases. This CDR3 region has 14 residues. Germline V gene sequence: CDR1 SGHTA, CDR2 FQGNSA. The CDR3 loop is CASSQGSASYEEYF. CDR3 sequence (DNA): TGTGCCAGCAGCCAAGGGAGTGCTTCCTACGAGGAGTACTTC.

The chain's CDR3 is CATSDLYPDTGELFF. The CDR3 region has the DNA TGTGCCACCAGTGATTTGTACCCGGACACCGGGGAGCTGTTTTTT. This chain connects TRBV24-1 to TRBJ2-2; D remains unclear. Trimming cost V 0 bases and J 3 bases, with 7 bases left between them. CDR1 KGHDR and CDR2 SFDVKD come from the germline V gene. The CDR3 covers 15 residues.

This rearrangement joins TRBV10-3 to TRBJ2-7; TRBD2 matches at 9 bases. Germline CDR1 ENHRY, CDR2 SYGVKD. The CDR3 extends over 15 amino acids. V trimming: 3 bases; J trimming: 6 bases; junction bases outside the gene matches: 9. The CDR3: CAISDVFGGRAEQYF. DNA for the CDR3: TGTGCCATCAGTGACGTATTCGGCGGGAGGGCCGAGCAGTACTTC.

This clonotype was seen many times. The V gene is TRBV12-3 or TRBV12-4, the J gene TRBJ1-5; 10 bases map to TRBD1. The ends lost 4 bases at V and 6 bases at J; junction bases unmatched: 6. This CDR3 is 15 amino acids long. The CDR3: CASSSRTGGTQPQHF. CDR3 nucleotides: TGTGCCAGCAGTTCGCGGACAGGGGGTACTCAGCCCCAGCATTTT.

This clonotype appeared a single time. With a much larger clone just one base away, this may be a read error. The chain recombines TRBV28 with TRBJ2-7; a weak D match, TRBD1 (6 bases). Per germline, CDR1 MDHEN and CDR2 SYDVKM. Trimming removed 6 bases at V and 4 bases at J, with 16 bases between. This CDR3 comprises 14 residues. CDR3 residues: CASSYTGTRYEQYF. The CDR3, as DNA: TGTGCCAGCAGCTACACCGGGACAAGGTACGAGCAGTACTTC.

This clonotype has ten or more counts. This rearrangement joins TRBV12-3 or TRBV12-4 to TRBJ2-7; 13 bases map to TRBD2. Trimming at V came to 6 bases and at J to 1 base, leaving 0 bases not matched to a gene. The length of the CDR3 is 14 residues. The CDR3 sequence is CASRTSGRSYEQYF. CDR3 nucleotide sequence: TGTGCCAGCAGGACTAGCGGGAGGTCCTACGAGCAGTACTTC.

This chain uses TRBV20-1 with TRBJ2-7, with 10 nucleotides matching TRBD2. Germline values: CDR1 DFQATT, CDR2 SNEGSKA (reference sequence). The CDR3 spans 15 residues. J lost 6 bases, V lost 0 bases, and 8 bases had no gene match. The CDR3, as DNA: TGCAGTGCTAGAGATGCACTAGCGGGAAGGTCCGAGCAGTACTTC. Translation gives CSARDALAGRSEQYF.

This clonotype was picked up a small number of times. The chain joins TRBV29-1 to TRBJ1-6; D call uncertain. V lost 4 bases, J lost 6 bases, and 10 bases lay in between. The germline CDR1 and CDR2 sequences are SQVTM and ANQGSEA. The CDR3 contains 13 residues. The CDR3 protein is CSVGYASNSPLHF. As DNA, the CDR3 is TGCAGCGTTGGCTATGCGTCTAATTCACCCCTCCACTTT.

This clonotype was picked up many times. The chain is built from TRBV2 and TRBJ1-1, with a weak D call TRBD1 (6 bases). Germline CDR1 and CDR2: SNHLY and FYNNEI. V gave up 6 bases and J gave up 3 bases, with 23 bases separating them. The CDR3 runs 17 residues. The CDR3 protein is CASSFAGTRTSHTEAFF. The CDR3 DNA sequence: TGTGCCAGCAGCTTCGCCGGGACACGTACCTCCCACACTGAAGCTTTCTTT.